Below are 29 T cell receptor beta chains sequenced from a single sample in a study of blood T cell repertoires in COVID-19 (dated by TCRdb to about 2020). Library prep was done by the immunoSEQ multiplex PCR assay. TCRdb retrieved this table from immuneACCESS and kept in-frame rearrangements only. Not all clones are present; in checked studies, unresolved V genes account for under half, and no reason is known for the remainder. The sample table contains roughly 430,000 clones; only one count was recorded for about 88% of them. Approximately 1.5% of the sample is taken by the ten largest. Material for sequencing was PBMCs or T cells enriched from blood (not recorded which). The receptors stem from a woman in her late teens or twenties who had been exposed to COVID-19.

For the CDR3, the DNA is TGTGCCAGCAGTCATTGGACAGGCCATCAGCCCCAGCATTTT. This gives the protein CASSHWTGHQPQHF. The rearrangement uses TRBV2 and TRBJ1-5, with 7 bases aligning to TRBD1. The CDR3 spans 14 residues. The V gene's germline CDR1 is SNHLY and CDR2 FYNNEI. Germline trimming cut 5 bases from V and 5 bases from J; bases unmatched to any gene: 6.

This clone has a single count. This chain's CDR3 is CASSLPGGEQYF. The CDR3 nucleotides read TGTGCCAGCAGCCTCCCCGGGGGCGAGCAGTACTTC. The rearrangement uses TRBV7-2 and TRBJ2-7; TRBD2 is a possible D gene (6 bases). Germline V gene sequence: CDR1 SGHTA, CDR2 FQGNSA. V lost 5 bases and J 6 bases, leaving 11 bases between the germline ends. CDR3 size: 12 residues.

V usage is TRBV4-3 and J usage is TRBJ1-4; D unclear. The CDR3 contains 13 residues. V was clipped by 0 bases and J by 7 bases, with 6 bases between them. CDR1 and CDR2 (germline): LGHNA, YSLEER. The CDR3 DNA reads as TGCGCCAGCAGCCAAGAATCATTTGAAAAACTGTTTTTT. Translated, it gives CASSQESFEKLFF.

The V call is TRBV6-5, the J call TRBJ1-1; 8 bases are a match to TRBD1. The length of the CDR3 is 13 residues. V was clipped by 6 bases and J by 4 bases; unmatched bases: 4. Germline CDR1 is MNHEY and CDR2 is SVGAGI. In DNA form, the CDR3 reads TGTGCCAGCAGAAGAACAGGGGGCACTGAAGCTTTCTTT. Its protein is CASRRTGGTEAFF.

This clone was seen once. The chain joins TRBV28 to TRBJ2-7; TRBD1 matches 8 bases. CDR3 length equals 14 residues. Germline V gives CDR1 MDHEN, CDR2 SYDVKM. Unmatched junction bases numbered 6, after V lost 8 bases and J lost 0 bases. The CDR3 nucleotides are TGTGCCAGCGCGGGACAGGTTATCTCCTACGAGCAGTACTTC. Its protein product is CASAGQVISYEQYF.

The rearrangement links TRBV19 to TRBJ2-7, with 7 nucleotides matching TRBD1. The germline V gene has CDR1 LNHDA and CDR2 SQIVND (reference sequence). CDR3 size: 15 residues. V shed 4 bases and J 2 bases; nucleotides not matched to a gene: 8. The CDR3 sequence is CASSTTGSATYEQYF. The CDR3 DNA reads as TGTGCCAGTAGTACGACAGGGAGTGCTACCTACGAGCAGTACTTC.

J is TRBJ2-5 and V is TRBV5-4; 13 nucleotides align to TRBD2. Trimming cost V 4 bases and J 5 bases; bases outside gene matches: 2. This CDR3 has 14 amino acids. Germline CDR1 is SGHNT and CDR2 is YYREEE (reference sequence). The CDR3 region has the DNA TGTGCCAGCAGCGCACTAGCGGGGGGGGAGACCCAGTACTTC. Translation: CASSALAGGETQYF.

The V gene is TRBV9, the J gene TRBJ2-7; 8 bases fit TRBD1. The CDR3 loop spans 14 amino acids. The J segment lost 5 bases and the V segment lost 2 bases, leaving 6 bases of the junction unmatched. CDR1 is SGDLS, CDR2 YYNGEE, per germline. The CDR3 is CASSVQGAEDEQYF. As DNA, the CDR3 is TGTGCCAGCAGCGTTCAGGGGGCGGAGGACGAGCAGTACTTC.

This clone turned up a few times. The rearrangement joins TRBV19 to TRBJ2-7, with 9 positions matching TRBD1. There are 18 residues in the CDR3. Germline values: CDR1 LNHDA, CDR2 SQIVND (reference sequence). V gave up 3 bases and J gave up 2 bases; unmatched junction bases: 14. This CDR3 is CASSILLGGTGMTYEQYF. CDR3 coding DNA: TGTGCCAGTAGTATTCTGCTCGGTGGGACAGGGATGACCTACGAGCAGTACTTC.

The chain uses TRBV16 and TRBJ1-1; 7 bases are shared with TRBD1. In germline, CDR1 is KGHSY, CDR2 FQNENV. The CDR3 spans 18 residues. The V and J ends lost 0 bases and 0 bases, in that order; junction bases with no gene match: 10. This CDR3 reads CASSQSTGARAMNTEAFF. The CDR3 DNA reads TGTGCCAGCAGCCAATCCACAGGGGCCAGAGCGATGAACACTGAAGCTTTCTTT.

This clone was seen a single time. V gene TRBV5-1 combines with J gene TRBJ2-7, with 13 bases aligning to TRBD2. The CDR3 spans 19 residues. Germline V gene sequence: CDR1 SGHRS, CDR2 YFSETQ. Trimming cost V 1 base and J 0 bases; bases outside gene matches: 10. As DNA, the CDR3 is TGCGCCAGCAGCTTGTTTACTAGCGGGAGGGCCTCGGGCTCCTACGAGCAGTACTTC. It yields the protein CASSLFTSGRASGSYEQYF.

This chain uses TRBV18 with TRBJ2-5; 7 bases fit TRBD1. The CDR3 consists of 15 residues. The V and J ends lost 3 bases and 5 bases, in that order; junction bases with no gene match: 9. CDR1 and CDR2 (germline): KGHSH, LQKENI. The CDR3 DNA reads as TGTGCCAGCTCACCGCCGGGACAGCCGGGGGAGACCCAGTACTTC. Residues: CASSPPGQPGETQYF.

Comment on this clone: Its ends do not fully match the called genes, so a read error is possible. The V call is TRBV7-7, the J call TRBJ2-1; 14 bases align to TRBD2. The CDR3 loop spans 17 amino acids. Germline lookup yields CDR1 SSHAT and CDR2 FNYEAQ (reference sequence). CDR3 protein: CASSLAAGLAGENEQFF. The CDR3 DNA sequence: TGTGCTAGCAGCTTAGCGGCGGGACTAGCGGGGGAGAATGAGCAGTTCTTC.

CDR3 nucleotide sequence: TGTGCCAGCCTCGAGGGTTTCAGCAATCAGCCCCAGCATTTT. As protein: CASLEGFSNQPQHF. The chain has TRBV6-5 and TRBJ1-5; no clear D. Germline CDR1 MNHEY, CDR2 SVGAGI. The germline V and J ends were trimmed by 8 bases and 1 base, with 12 bases remaining between them. This CDR3 spans 14 amino acids.

V usage is TRBV24-1 and J usage is TRBJ1-2, with D maybe TRBD1 (5 bases). The CDR3 is 14 residues long. CDR1 KGHDR and CDR2 SFDVKD come from the germline V gene. Trimming pared 4 bases from V and 4 bases from J, leaving 12 bases between. CDR3 DNA: TGTGCCACCAGTGAGACCGACAGCGCCTATGGCTACACCTTC. Translated: CATSETDSAYGYTF.

The chain joins TRBV18 to TRBJ1-6; D possibly corresponds to TRBD1 (5 bases). The germline gives CDR1 KGHSH, CDR2 LQKENI. The ends were cut back, 2 bases at V and 13 bases at J, with 6 bases in the middle. The length of the CDR3 is 11 residues. The chain's CDR3 is CASSPGGPLHF. DNA for the CDR3: TGTGCCAGCTCACCAGGGGGGCCCCTCCACTTT.

This chain joins TRBV5-1 and TRBJ2-1, with 7 bases matching TRBD2. Germline V gene data show CDR1 as SGHRS and CDR2 as YFSETQ. The V gene end was trimmed by 0 bases and the J gene end by 1 base; junction bases not matched to a gene: 4. The CDR3 extends over 16 amino acids. CDR3 loop: CASSLARGGSYNEQFF. The CDR3 nucleotides read TGCGCCAGCAGCTTGGCGAGGGGAGGGTCCTACAATGAGCAGTTCTTC.

The CDR3, as DNA: TGTGCCAGCAGTTACTTATCAGGGGGCTACACCTTC. This codes for CASSYLSGGYTF. The V and J genes are TRBV6-2 or TRBV6-3 and TRBJ1-2; perhaps TRBD1 as D (5 bases). This CDR3 comprises 12 residues. Deletions cut 1 base from V and 8 bases from J, with 8 bases between. Germline assignment: CDR1 MNHEY and CDR2 SVGEGT.

CDR3 bases: TGTGCCACCACCTCCGGAGATACGCAGTATTTT. Translating gives CATTSGDTQYF. The chain has TRBV6-5 and TRBJ2-3; no reliable D call. Germline loops: CDR1 MNHEY, CDR2 SVGAGI. Trimming left V 10 bases short and J 5 bases short, with 10 bases between. This CDR3 region has 11 residues.

V usage is TRBV18 and J usage is TRBJ2-2, with a possible D match to TRBD2 (5 bases). The V end was cut by 4 bases, the J end by 1 base, with 10 bases between. Germline V CDR1 and CDR2: KGHSH, LQKENI. The CDR3 has 15 amino acids. CDR3 sequence: CASSLARGNTGELFF. CDR3 nucleotide sequence: TGTGCCAGCTCACTAGCGAGAGGGAACACCGGGGAGCTGTTTTTT.

The chain combines TRBV19 with TRBJ1-2; 7 nucleotides agree with TRBD1. Germline V gives CDR1 LNHDA, CDR2 SQIVND (reference sequence). The CDR3 length is 12 residues. Trimming cost V 3 bases and J 5 bases; bases outside gene matches: 0. The CDR3 reads CASSMTGYGYTF. The CDR3 DNA follows: TGTGCCAGTAGTATGACAGGGTATGGCTACACCTTC.

This clone was observed a handful of times. The gene calls are TRBV6-5 and TRBJ2-3, with 7 bases fitting TRBD2. The CDR3 runs 14 residues. The ends lost 4 bases at V and 0 bases at J; junction bases unmatched: 1. From germline, CDR1 is MNHEY and CDR2 SVGAGI. CDR3 coding DNA: TGTGCCAGCAGTTCAGCGGGGAGCACAGATACGCAGTATTTT. Protein: CASSSAGSTDTQYF.

The chain employs TRBV4-3 and TRBJ1-3; D is perhaps TRBD1 (5 bases). The CDR3 is 17 amino acids. The V gene lost 4 bases and the J gene lost 4 bases, with 20 bases spanning the gap. CDR1 is LGHNA and CDR2 is YSLEER in the germline V gene. The CDR3 nucleotides read TGCGCCAGCAGCCCCCTATTGCAGGGCTCCGCCGGAAACACCATATATTTT. This sequence encodes CASSPLLQGSAGNTIYF.

The chain carries TRBV7-8 and TRBJ2-2; tentative D call: TRBD1 (6 bases). The V gene lost 2 bases and the J gene lost 7 bases, with 17 bases spanning the gap. This CDR3 region has 16 residues. Germline V gene lookup returns CDR1 SGHVS and CDR2 FQNEAQ. The CDR3 loop is CASSLFKIQGVGELFF. DNA of the CDR3: TGTGCCAGCAGCTTATTTAAAATACAGGGAGTCGGGGAGCTGTTTTTT.

This chain uses TRBV7-2 with TRBJ1-6; no reliable D call. The germline gives CDR1 SGHTA, CDR2 FQGNSA. The CDR3 is made up of 11 amino acids. V was trimmed by 5 bases and J by 12 bases, leaving 8 bases between them. The CDR3: CASSLSGPLHF. In nucleotides, the CDR3 is TGTGCCAGCAGCCTCTCGGGACCCCTCCACTTT.

The J gene is TRBJ1-3, the V gene TRBV6-1, with 8 nucleotides matching TRBD1. The ends lost 3 bases at V and 4 bases at J; junction bases unmatched: 14. This CDR3 comprises 18 residues. Looked up from germline, CDR1 is MNHNS and CDR2 is SASEGT. CDR3 in amino acids: CASSEILVQGAIGNTIYF. Here the CDR3 DNA reads TGTGCCAGCAGTGAGATTCTAGTTCAGGGGGCAATCGGAAACACCATATATTTT.

The rearrangement joins TRBV5-6 to TRBJ1-3; 7 bases fit TRBD1. Germline V gives CDR1 SGHDT, CDR2 YYEEEE. V gave up 1 base and J gave up 7 bases; unmatched junction bases: 5. The CDR3 loop spans 14 amino acids. As DNA, the CDR3 is TGTGCCAGCAGCTTGACAGGCAGGGGGAACACCATATATTTT. Translating gives CASSLTGRGNTIYF.

This chain uses TRBV9 with TRBJ2-7; D may be TRBD2 (6 bases). The V and J ends lost 0 bases and 1 base respectively, with 11 bases between them. This CDR3 is 15 amino acids long. Per the germline V gene, CDR1 is SGDLS and CDR2 is YYNGEE. The CDR3 here is CASSVGGGTSYEQYF. In DNA form, the CDR3 reads TGTGCCAGCAGCGTAGGAGGAGGGACTTCCTACGAGCAGTACTTC.

The chain recombines TRBV7-9 with TRBJ2-4; the D is unclear. The germline CDR1 and CDR2 sequences are SEHNR and FQNEAQ (reference sequence). The CDR3 has 16 residues. V dropped 1 base and J dropped 8 bases, with 18 bases sitting between them. The CDR3 coding sequence is TGTGCCAGCAGCTTAGGGGCACATCGGCAGAGAGACATTCAGTACTTC. This sequence encodes CASSLGAHRQRDIQYF.